Included here is one TCR beta chain sequence, with context. The data belong to a study of human T cells and chemical hapten exposure. A single record per CDR3 protein comes from TCRdb applying MiXCR to the RACE reads. Of around 380,000 distinct CDR3 sequences in the sample, roughly 5% were seen once. Sample time point: patch test 1, 2 weeks after DPC sensitization. The treatment is: therapeutic diphenylcyclopropenone sensitization with weekly scalp DPC. The J segment lost 6 bases and the V segment lost 1 base, leaving 6 bases of the junction unmatched. Germline lookup yields CDR1 SGHDT and CDR2 YYEEEE. The CDR3 covers 15 residues.

The chain has TRBV5-6 and TRBJ2-1; 8 bases match TRBD2. The source material was whole blood, sampled in connection with sensitization to the hapten diphenylcyclopropenone (DPC). This receptor was obtained from a woman aged 45-59 years with alopecia areata. Some clones in this sample may be carry-over from other donors' samples. CDR3 sequence reads: CASSLMVAGSNEQFF. The CDR3 DNA reads as TGTGCCAGCAGCTTGATGGTAGCGGGAAGCAATGAGCAGTTCTTC.